Listed here are 8 T cell receptor beta chains from one sample, sequenced in a study of cytomegalovirus exposure and HLA in healthy donors. Sequencing used immunoSEQ multiplex PCR; TCRdb keeps in-frame clones, though not all of them. Here the sample spans tens of thousands of clones, around 89% being singletons. Sequencing used PBMCs. The receptors shown here come from a woman aged 18-35 years in good health and CMV-seronegative.

This sequence joins TRBV10-3 and TRBJ1-2; 9 bases align to TRBD1. This CDR3 is 14 amino acids long. V shed 6 bases and J 2 bases; nucleotides not matched to a gene: 4. Looked up from germline, CDR1 is ENHRY and CDR2 is SYGVKD. The CDR3 sequence is CAIRWTGENYGYTF. The CDR3 DNA reads TGTGCCATCAGGTGGACAGGGGAAAACTATGGCTACACCTTC.

The V call is TRBV11-3, the J call TRBJ2-5, with 8 nucleotides matching TRBD1. There are 15 residues in the CDR3. The trim removed 3 bases at V and 2 bases at J, leaving 5 bases unmatched. Germline CDR1 SGHNT, CDR2 YENEEA. The CDR3 nucleotides read TGTGCCAGCAGCTTCGGAACAGGGGGGCAAGAGACCCAGTACTTC. Translation: CASSFGTGGQETQYF.

The chain joins TRBV5-1 to TRBJ2-5; 8 bases agree with TRBD1. J lost 1 base, V lost 3 bases, and 2 bases had no gene match. CDR1 and CDR2 from the germline V gene are SGHRS and YFSETQ. The CDR3 totals 14 residues. The CDR3 nucleotides are TGCGCCAGCAGCTCCGGACAGGGCCAAGAGACCCAGTACTTC. It is translated as CASSSGQGQETQYF.

V and J are TRBV6-1 and TRBJ2-7, with D maybe TRBD1 (6 bases). V lost 2 bases to trimming and J lost 7 bases, with 9 bases between them. The CDR3 extends over 12 amino acids. Germline CDR1 is MNHNS and CDR2 is SASEGT. The CDR3 DNA follows: TGTGCCAGCAGTGAATTAGGGGGAGAGCAGTACTTC. Protein product: CASSELGGEQYF.

This clone was picked up one time. This chain links TRBV6-1 with TRBJ2-7; D might be TRBD2 (6 bases). The CDR3 loop spans 13 amino acids. Looked up from germline, CDR1 is MNHNS and CDR2 is SASEGT. V was clipped by 8 bases and J by 9 bases, with 20 bases between them. CDR3 bases: TGTGCCAGCTCGGCGGGGTCCCCTGTAGGGCAGTACTTC. Encoded protein: CASSAGSPVGQYF.

For the CDR3, the DNA is TGTGCCAGCAGCGCTAGCGGGAGCGAAACCGGGGAGCTGTTTTTT. It translates to CASSASGSETGELFF. The chain recombines TRBV11-2 with TRBJ2-2, with TRBD2 matching 10 bases. The CDR3 is made up of 15 amino acids. V lost 5 bases, J lost 5 bases, and 5 bases stayed unmatched. Germline V gives CDR1 SGHAT, CDR2 FQNNGV.

The V call is TRBV19, the J call TRBJ1-1; TRBD1 is a possible D gene (5 bases). The V gene lost 7 bases and the J gene lost 6 bases, with 15 bases spanning the gap. Germline CDR1 LNHDA, CDR2 SQIVND (reference sequence). This CDR3 contains 13 residues. The CDR3 region has the DNA TGTGCCAGTACGGTCCGGGGGACGCCTGAAGCTTTCTTT. As protein: CASTVRGTPEAFF. The whole variable domain, filled in from reference TRBV19 and TRBJ1-1, reads DGGITQSPKYLFRKEGQNVTLSCEQNLNHDAMYWYRQDPGQGLRLIYYSQIVNDFQKGDIAEGYSVSREKKESFPLTVTSAQKNPTAFYLCASTVRGTPEAFFGQGTRLTVV.

The chain recombines TRBV27 with TRBJ2-1, with D unresolved. This CDR3 has 15 residues. Trimming pared 4 bases from V and 4 bases from J, leaving 14 bases between. Germline V gene sequence: CDR1 MNHEY, CDR2 SMNVEV (reference sequence). The CDR3 protein is CASSSLPLYYNEQFF. CDR3 coding DNA: TGTGCCAGCAGTTCTCTTCCCCTTTATTACAATGAGCAGTTCTTC.